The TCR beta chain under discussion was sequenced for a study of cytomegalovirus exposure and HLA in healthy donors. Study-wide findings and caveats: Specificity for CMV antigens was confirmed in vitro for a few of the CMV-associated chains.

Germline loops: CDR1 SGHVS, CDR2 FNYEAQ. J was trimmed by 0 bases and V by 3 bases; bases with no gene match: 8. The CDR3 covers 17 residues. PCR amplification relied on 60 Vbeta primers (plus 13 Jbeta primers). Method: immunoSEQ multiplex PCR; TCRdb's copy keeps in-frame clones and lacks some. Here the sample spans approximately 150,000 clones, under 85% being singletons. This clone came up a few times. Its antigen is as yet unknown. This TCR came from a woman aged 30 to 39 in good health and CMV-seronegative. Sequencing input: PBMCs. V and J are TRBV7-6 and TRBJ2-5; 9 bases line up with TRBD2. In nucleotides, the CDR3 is TGTGCCAGCAGCTTCTTCGGCCTAGCGGGGTACCAAGAGACCCAGTACTTC. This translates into CASSFFGLAGYQETQYF.